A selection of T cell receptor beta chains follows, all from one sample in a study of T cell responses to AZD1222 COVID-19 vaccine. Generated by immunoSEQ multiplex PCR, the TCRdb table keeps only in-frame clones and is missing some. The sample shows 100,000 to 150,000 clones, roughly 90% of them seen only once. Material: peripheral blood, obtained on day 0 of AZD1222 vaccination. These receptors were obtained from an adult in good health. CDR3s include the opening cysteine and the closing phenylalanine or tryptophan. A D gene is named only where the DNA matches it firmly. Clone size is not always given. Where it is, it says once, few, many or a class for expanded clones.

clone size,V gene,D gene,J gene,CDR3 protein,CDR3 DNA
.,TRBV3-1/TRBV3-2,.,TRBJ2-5,CASSQAGRETQYF,TGTGCCAGCAGCCAAGCGGGACGGGAGACCCAGTACTTC
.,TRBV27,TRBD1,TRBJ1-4,CASSQNRGREKLFF,TGTGCCAGCAGTCAAAACAGGGGGCGCGAAAAACTGTTTTTT
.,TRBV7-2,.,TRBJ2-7,CASSFRGREQYF,TGTGCCAGCAGCTTTCGGGGGCGGGAGCAGTACTTC
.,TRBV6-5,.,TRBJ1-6,CASSRGAYNSPLHF,TGTGCCAGCAGTCGGGGGGCGTATAATTCACCCCTCCACTTT
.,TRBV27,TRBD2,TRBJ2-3,CASSWSSGSTDTQYF,TGTGCCAGCAGTTGGAGTAGCGGGAGCACAGATACGCAGTATTTT
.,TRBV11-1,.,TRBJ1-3,CASSTGVKSSGNTIYF,TGTGCCAGCAGTACGGGAGTAAAGAGCTCTGGAAACACCATATATTTT
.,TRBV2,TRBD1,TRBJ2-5,CASRRTGYQETQYF,TGTGCCAGCAGACGGACAGGGTACCAAGAGACCCAGTACTTC
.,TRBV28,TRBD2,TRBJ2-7,CASTTSGRTYYEQYF,TGTGCCAGCACTACTAGCGGGAGGACCTACTACGAGCAGTACTTC
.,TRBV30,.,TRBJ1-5,CAWSRGASNQPQHF,TGTGCCTGGAGCCGGGGGGCTAGCAATCAGCCCCAGCATTTT
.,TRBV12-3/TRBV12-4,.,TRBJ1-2,CASSLPDNYGYTF,TGTGCCAGCAGTTTACCGGACAACTATGGCTACACCTTC
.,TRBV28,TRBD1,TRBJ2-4,CASSTTGQIIQYF,TGTGCCAGCAGTACCACGGGACAGATCATTCAGTACTTC
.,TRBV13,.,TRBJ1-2,CASSPNRAYGYTF,TGTGCCAGCAGCCCGAACAGGGCCTATGGCTACACCTTC
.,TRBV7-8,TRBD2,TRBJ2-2,CASSSRTSGATGELFF,TGTGCCAGCAGCTCTCGGACTAGCGGTGCCACCGGGGAGCTGTTTTTT
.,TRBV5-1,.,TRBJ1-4,CASSEDRLNEKLFF,TGCGCCAGCAGCGAGGACAGACTTAATGAAAAACTGTTTTTT
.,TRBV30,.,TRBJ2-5,CAWSVSTQETQYF,TGTGCCTGGAGTGTAAGCACACAAGAGACCCAGTACTTC
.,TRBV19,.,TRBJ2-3,CASSIHGGASTDTQYF,TGTGCCAGTAGTATCCATGGCGGAGCTAGCACAGATACGCAGTATTTT
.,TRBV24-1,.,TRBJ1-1,CATSDSDITEAFF,TGTGCCACCAGTGATTCCGACATTACTGAAGCTTTCTTT
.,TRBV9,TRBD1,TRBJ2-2,CASRQGATNTGELFF,TGTGCCAGCAGACAGGGGGCTACGAACACCGGGGAGCTGTTTTTT
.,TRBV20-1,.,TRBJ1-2,CSALGGNGYTF,TGCAGTGCCCTGGGCGGTAATGGCTACACCTTC
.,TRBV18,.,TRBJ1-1,CASSPGMNTEAFF,TGTGCCAGCTCACCAGGAATGAACACTGAAGCTTTCTTT
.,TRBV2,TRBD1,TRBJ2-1,CASGKGTGFAYNEQFF,TGTGCCAGCGGGAAAGGGACAGGGTTCGCCTACAATGAGCAGTTCTTC
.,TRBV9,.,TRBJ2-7,CASSASQGGRDRAGEQYF,TGTGCCAGCAGCGCTTCCCAAGGAGGGCGGGACCGCGCGGGGGAGCAGTACTTC
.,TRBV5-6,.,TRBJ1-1,CASSLAGPEAFF,TGTGCCAGCAGCTTGGCCGGGCCTGAAGCTTTCTTT
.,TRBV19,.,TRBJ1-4,CASSERGGEKLFF,TGTGCCAGTAGTGAAAGGGGCGGTGAAAAACTGTTTTTT
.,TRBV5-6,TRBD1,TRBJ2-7,CASSEGTGGFHEQYF,TGTGCCAGCAGCGAGGGGACAGGGGGTTTCCACGAGCAGTACTTC
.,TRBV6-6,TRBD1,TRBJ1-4,CASSPKTGTNEKLFF,TGTGCCAGCAGTCCAAAGACAGGGACTAATGAAAAACTGTTTTTT
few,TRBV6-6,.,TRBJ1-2,CASSQTGGYTF,TGTGCCAGCAGTCAAACAGGAGGCTACACCTTC
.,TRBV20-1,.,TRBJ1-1,CSDKPGLEAFF,TGCAGTGACAAGCCGGGACTTGAAGCTTTCTTT
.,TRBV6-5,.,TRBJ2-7,CASSRNGPYEQYF,TGTGCCAGCAGTCGCAACGGTCCCTACGAGCAGTACTTC
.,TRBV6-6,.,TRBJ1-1,CASSYFTDTEAFF,TGTGCCAGCAGTTACTTTACAGACACTGAAGCTTTCTTT
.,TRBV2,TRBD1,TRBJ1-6,CASSEQGADNSPLHF,TGTGCCAGCAGTGAACAGGGGGCTGATAATTCACCCCTCCACTTT
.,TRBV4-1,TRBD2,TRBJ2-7,CASSQDGGLAGSYEQYF,TGCGCCAGCAGCCAAGATGGGGGACTAGCGGGCTCCTACGAGCAGTACTTC
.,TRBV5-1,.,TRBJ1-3,CASSLGGHSGNTIYF,TGCGCCAGCAGCTTGGGAGGCCACTCTGGAAACACCATATATTTT
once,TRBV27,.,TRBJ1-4,CASSRFSGSANEKLFF,TGTGCCAGCAGTAGGTTTTCAGGGTCGGCTAATGAAAAACTGTTTTTT
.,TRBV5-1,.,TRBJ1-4,CASSFQTGNEKLFF,TGCGCCAGCAGCTTCCAGACAGGAAATGAAAAACTGTTTTTT
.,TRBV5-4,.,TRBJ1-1,CASQTGVTGEAFF,TGTGCCAGCCAAACCGGAGTGACAGGTGAAGCTTTCTTT
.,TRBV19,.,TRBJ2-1,CASISTGIIHEQFF,TGTGCCAGTATCAGCACAGGCATCATCCATGAGCAGTTCTTC
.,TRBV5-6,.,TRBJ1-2,CASSLTAGAHYGYTF,TGTGCCAGCAGCTTGACGGCAGGGGCCCACTATGGCTACACCTTC
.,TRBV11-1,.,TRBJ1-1,CASSLGAGALNTEAFF,TGTGCCAGCAGCTTAGGTGCGGGGGCTTTGAACACTGAAGCTTTCTTT
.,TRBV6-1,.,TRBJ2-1,CASNAETYNEQFF,TGTGCCAGCAACGCGGAGACCTACAATGAGCAGTTCTTC
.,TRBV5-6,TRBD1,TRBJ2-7,CASRTGTVTYEQYF,TGTGCCAGCAGGACCGGGACAGTGACCTACGAGCAGTACTTC
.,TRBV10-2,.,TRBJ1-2,CASSLPGFYGYTF,TGCGCCAGCAGTTTACCGGGATTCTATGGCTACACCTTC